These T cell receptor beta chains were read from a single sample in a study of neoadjuvant anti-PD-1 for oral cavity cancer. TCRdb's copy holds only in-frame clones and misses some; the assay was immunoSEQ multiplex PCR. The profile covers about 81,000 clones, with 84% appearing a single time and about 2.9% taken by the ten largest. This material consisted of PBMCs, taken before nivolumab (anti-PD-1) treatment. The receptors here all came from a person aged 35 to 85 with oral cavity squamous cell carcinoma. CDR3s include the opening cysteine and the closing phenylalanine or tryptophan. Each record gives: J gene, clone size, D gene, V gene, CDR3 DNA, CDR3 protein. D genes are given only for firm matches. Expanded clones are given a class, and other clones once, few, many or no size at all.

TRBJ2-1	-	TRBD1	TRBV7-9	TGTGCCAGCACCCCGGGACAGGGGGCCCTCAGCTGGGTTAGTGAGCAGTTCTTC	CASTPGQGALSWVSEQFF
TRBJ1-4	-	-	TRBV2	TGTGCCAGCAGTGTCTTGGGTAGGGGCGAAAAACTGTTTTTT	CASSVLGRGEKLFF
TRBJ2-7	-	-	TRBV4-1	TGCGCCAGCAGCCAAGGGCAGGGGACCCCTCAGCAGTACTTC	CASSQGQGTPQQYF
TRBJ2-3	once	-	TRBV6-5	TGTGCCAGCAGTTACTCGATCACGGGAGAGGCAGATACGCAGTATTTT	CASSYSITGEADTQYF
TRBJ2-7	-	TRBD2	TRBV7-2	TGTGCCAGCAGCTTAGGTTCGCGGGGGAGCTCCTACGAGCAGTACTTC	CASSLGSRGSSYEQYF
TRBJ1-2	-	-	TRBV29-1	TGCAGCACCGCGACCCAGGGCCCAAGCTACACCTTC	CSTATQGPSYTF
TRBJ1-1	-	-	TRBV6-5	TGTGCCAGCAGTTACTCGAAAAGGGGGGGCACTGAAGCTTTCTTT	CASSYSKRGGTEAFF
TRBJ2-1	-	-	TRBV5-6	TGTGCCAGCAGCTTGTTCCTAGCGCTCGACAATGAGCAGTTCTTC	CASSLFLALDNEQFF
TRBJ1-2	-	-	TRBV6-5	TGTGCCAGCAGTTACAGCTCTACTAACTATGGCTACACCTTC	CASSYSSTNYGYTF
TRBJ2-7	-	-	TRBV21-1	TGTGCCAGCAGCAAATACGGGCAGGGCAAATACGAGCAGTACTTC	CASSKYGQGKYEQYF
TRBJ2-7	once	TRBD1	TRBV30	TGTGCCTGGAGCAGGGGGCTCTCCTACGAGCAGTACTTC	CAWSRGLSYEQYF